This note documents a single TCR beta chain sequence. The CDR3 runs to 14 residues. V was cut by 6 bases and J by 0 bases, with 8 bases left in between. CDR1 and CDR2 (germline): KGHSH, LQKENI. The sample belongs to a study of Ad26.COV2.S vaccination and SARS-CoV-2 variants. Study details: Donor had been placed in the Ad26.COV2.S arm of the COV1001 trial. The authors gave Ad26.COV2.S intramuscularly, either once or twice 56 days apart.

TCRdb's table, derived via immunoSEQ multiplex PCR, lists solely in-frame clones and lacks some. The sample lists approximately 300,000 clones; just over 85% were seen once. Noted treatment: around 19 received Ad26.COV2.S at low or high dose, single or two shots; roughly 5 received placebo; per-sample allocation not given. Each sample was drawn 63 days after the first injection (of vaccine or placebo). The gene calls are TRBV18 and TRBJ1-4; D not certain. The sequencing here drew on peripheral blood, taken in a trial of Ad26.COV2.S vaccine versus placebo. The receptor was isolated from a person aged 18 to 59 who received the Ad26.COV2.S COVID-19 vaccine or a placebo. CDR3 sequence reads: CASSWFATNEKLFF. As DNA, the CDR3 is TGTGCCAGCTCCTGGTTTGCAACTAATGAAAAACTGTTTTTT.